A selection of T cell receptor beta chains follows, all from one sample in a study of blood T cell repertoires in COVID-19. Clones were sequenced by immunoSEQ multiplex PCR, and TCRdb holds only the in-frame ones, with some missing. The sample has 250,000 to 300,000 clones, roughly 93% seen once. The specimen sequenced was PBMCs or T cells enriched from blood (not recorded which). These receptors were taken from a woman in her forties with acute COVID-19. The CDR3 runs from the conserved cysteine through the conserved F or W. The D gene is left open where the match is weak. Not every row has a clone size; where given, it reads once, few, many or a size class.

clone_size | j_call | d_call | v_call | cdr3_nt | cdr3_aa
. | TRBJ1-1 | TRBD1 | TRBV2 | TGTGCCAGCAGCGCGGACAGGCGCCTGAAGAACACTGAAGCTTTCTTT | CASSADRRLKNTEAFF
once | TRBJ2-2 | TRBD1 | TRBV24-1 | TGTGCCACCAGTGGATGGGACAGGGGGCTTGCCGGGGAGCTGTTTTTT | CATSGWDRGLAGELFF
. | TRBJ1-2 | TRBD1 | TRBV28 | TGTGCCAGCAGTGCCTCGGGACAGCAGTTCTATGGCTACACCTTC | CASSASGQQFYGYTF
. | TRBJ1-3 | . | TRBV3-1/TRBV3-2 | TGTGCCAGCAGCCTAGGGGTGGACGGAAACACCATATATTTT | CASSLGVDGNTIYF
. | TRBJ1-1 | . | TRBV3-1/TRBV3-2 | TGTGCCAGCAGCCAAGATCGGACATCCGAAGCTTTCTTT | CASSQDRTSEAFF
. | TRBJ1-2 | TRBD1 | TRBV24-1 | TGTGCCACCAGTGACCCGGACAGGGCTTATGGCTACACCTTC | CATSDPDRAYGYTF
. | TRBJ2-1 | . | TRBV12-3/TRBV12-4 | TGTGCCAGCAGCAGATACAATGAGCAGTTCTTC | CASSRYNEQFF
. | TRBJ2-7 | . | TRBV7-6 | TGTGCCAGCAGCGCGCGTGTCACCTACGAGCAGTACTTC | CASSARVTYEQYF
. | TRBJ2-5 | TRBD2 | TRBV14 | TGTGCCAGCAGACTAGCGGGAGGAGAGACCCAGTACTTC | CASRLAGGETQYF
. | TRBJ1-1 | . | TRBV5-1 | TGCGCCAGCAGCCTAAACGAGGTGAGCCTATATCTCACTGAAGCTTTCTTT | CASSLNEVSLYLTEAFF